The rows below give T cell receptor beta chains drawn from one sample of a study of cytomegalovirus exposure and HLA in healthy donors. Produced via immunoSEQ multiplex PCR; TCRdb's table is partial and in-frame only. Its table records roughly 100,000 clones. Sequenced: PBMCs. The receptors originated from a man aged 40-55 years in good health and CMV-seronegative. CDR3s include the opening cysteine and the closing phenylalanine or tryptophan. Each record gives: V gene, CDR3 protein.

v_call: TRBV7-9; cdr3_aa: CASSPGGEQYF
v_call: TRBV7-2; cdr3_aa: CASSLGQGANSPLHF
v_call: TRBV5-1; cdr3_aa: CASSNSGSYNEQFF
v_call: TRBV6-1; cdr3_aa: CASLTYRNTEAFF
v_call: TRBV7-2; cdr3_aa: CASSSRGLAGGNEQFF
v_call: TRBV9; cdr3_aa: CASSVGARWQFF
v_call: TRBV9; cdr3_aa: CASSVYPEQGEQYF
v_call: TRBV5-4; cdr3_aa: CASSSGTGRNQPQHF
v_call: TRBV20-1; cdr3_aa: CSAERGQGYTF
v_call: TRBV5-1; cdr3_aa: CASSLGGASGSETQYF
v_call: TRBV4-1; cdr3_aa: CASSQVGAPTEAFF
v_call: TRBV5-1; cdr3_aa: CASSPEGGLGRYGYTF
v_call: TRBV6-5; cdr3_aa: CASSYSGVSTGELFF
v_call: TRBV4-1; cdr3_aa: CASSQKVNRGPSFNQPQHF
v_call: TRBV7-7; cdr3_aa: CASSPPGGETQYF
v_call: TRBV7-6; cdr3_aa: CASSLVGTAEAFF
v_call: TRBV28; cdr3_aa: CASRSNYGYTF
v_call: TRBV7-8; cdr3_aa: CASSPAYEQYF
v_call: TRBV5-4; cdr3_aa: CASSYRATSGGTDTQYF
v_call: TRBV4-2; cdr3_aa: CASSPQARLANYEQYF
v_call: TRBV19; cdr3_aa: CASSLGQKNTEAFF
v_call: TRBV19; cdr3_aa: CASSDRVTTDTQYF
v_call: TRBV30; cdr3_aa: CAWSVTGGQETQYF
v_call: TRBV4-3; cdr3_aa: CASSQYRGHYGYTF
v_call: TRBV5-6; cdr3_aa: CASSPSGGQANTGELFF
v_call: TRBV5-5; cdr3_aa: CASSSEWWYRADGELFF
v_call: TRBV5-1; cdr3_aa: CASSFSGVSGNTIYF
v_call: TRBV5-6; cdr3_aa: CASSTGLAGYEQYF
v_call: TRBV29-1; cdr3_aa: CSVISGVSGNTIYF
v_call: TRBV6-6; cdr3_aa: CASSPSDNEQFF
v_call: TRBV4-1; cdr3_aa: CASSNRDRATGGELFF
v_call: TRBV7-9; cdr3_aa: CASSTDKSSTYEQYF
v_call: TRBV6-1; cdr3_aa: CASSEATGVAGRETQYF
v_call: TRBV6-1; cdr3_aa: CASGASSYEQYF
v_call: TRBV28; cdr3_aa: CASSLGLAGGQETQYF
v_call: TRBV7-9; cdr3_aa: CASSFSRQGLDEQYF
v_call: TRBV9; cdr3_aa: CASSPGQFNSPLHF